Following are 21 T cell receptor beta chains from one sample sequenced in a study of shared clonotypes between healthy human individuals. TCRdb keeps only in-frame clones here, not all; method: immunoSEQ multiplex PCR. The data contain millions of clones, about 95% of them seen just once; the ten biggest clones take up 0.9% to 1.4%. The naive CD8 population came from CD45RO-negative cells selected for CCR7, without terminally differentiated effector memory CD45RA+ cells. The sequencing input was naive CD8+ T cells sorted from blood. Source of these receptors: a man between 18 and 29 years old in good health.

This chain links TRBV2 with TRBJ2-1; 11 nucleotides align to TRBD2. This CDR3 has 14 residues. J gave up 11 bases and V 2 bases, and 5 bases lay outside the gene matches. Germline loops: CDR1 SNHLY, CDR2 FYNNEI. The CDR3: CASSEKTSGNQQFF. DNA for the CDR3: TGTGCCAGCAGTGAAAAGACTAGCGGGAACCAGCAGTTCTTC.

CDR3 sequence (DNA): TGTGCCAGCAGTTTATTTCCTACAGGCGCCCCACCCACAGATACGCAGTATTTT. It translates to CASSLFPTGAPPTDTQYF. The J gene is TRBJ2-3, the V gene TRBV27; the D gene is possibly TRBD1 (5 bases). Looked up from germline, CDR1 is MNHEY and CDR2 is SMNVEV (reference sequence). The CDR3 has 18 residues. Trimming stripped 1 base from V and 2 bases from J, with 19 bases between.

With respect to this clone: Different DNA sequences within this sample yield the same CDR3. As DNA, the CDR3 is TGTGCCATCTCTGCAACTAATGAAAAACTGTTTTTT. Translation gives CAISATNEKLFF. This chain links TRBV10-3 with TRBJ1-4; D is undetermined. The CDR3 runs to 12 residues. Germline CDR1 is ENHRY and CDR2 is SYGVKD. Trimming removed 8 bases from V and 0 bases from J, with 4 bases in between.

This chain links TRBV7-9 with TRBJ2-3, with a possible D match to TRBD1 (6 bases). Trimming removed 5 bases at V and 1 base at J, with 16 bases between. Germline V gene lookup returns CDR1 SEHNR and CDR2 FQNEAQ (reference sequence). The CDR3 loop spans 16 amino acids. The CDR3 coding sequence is TGTGCCAGCAGCCACCCCAGGGGCATTGGCACAGATACGCAGTATTTT. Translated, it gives CASSHPRGIGTDTQYF.

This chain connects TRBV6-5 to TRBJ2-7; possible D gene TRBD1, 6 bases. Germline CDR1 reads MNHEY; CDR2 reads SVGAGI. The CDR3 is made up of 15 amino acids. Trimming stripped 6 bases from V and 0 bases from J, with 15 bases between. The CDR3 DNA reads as TGTGCCAGCAGAACCGACAGGACGAGCTCCTACGAGCAGTACTTC. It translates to CASRTDRTSSYEQYF.

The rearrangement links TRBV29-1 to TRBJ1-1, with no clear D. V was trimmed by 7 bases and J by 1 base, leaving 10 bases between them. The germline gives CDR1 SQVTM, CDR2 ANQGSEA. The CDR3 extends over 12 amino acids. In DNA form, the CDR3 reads TGCAGCGCCCGAGACGGGAACACTGAAGCTTTCTTT. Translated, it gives CSARDGNTEAFF.

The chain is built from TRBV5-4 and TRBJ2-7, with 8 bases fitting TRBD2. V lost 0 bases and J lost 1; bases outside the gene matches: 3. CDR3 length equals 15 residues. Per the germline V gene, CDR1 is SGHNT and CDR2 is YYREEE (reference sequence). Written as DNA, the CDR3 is TGTGCCAGCAGCTTGGAGGGCGGGGGGTCCTACGAGCAGTACTTC. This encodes CASSLEGGGSYEQYF.

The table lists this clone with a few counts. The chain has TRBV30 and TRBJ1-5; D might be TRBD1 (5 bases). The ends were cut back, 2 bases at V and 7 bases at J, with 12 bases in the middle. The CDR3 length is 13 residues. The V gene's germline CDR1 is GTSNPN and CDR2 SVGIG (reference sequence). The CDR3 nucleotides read TGTGCCTGGAGTTTTGACCAGGGACAGCCCCAGCATTTT. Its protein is CAWSFDQGQPQHF.

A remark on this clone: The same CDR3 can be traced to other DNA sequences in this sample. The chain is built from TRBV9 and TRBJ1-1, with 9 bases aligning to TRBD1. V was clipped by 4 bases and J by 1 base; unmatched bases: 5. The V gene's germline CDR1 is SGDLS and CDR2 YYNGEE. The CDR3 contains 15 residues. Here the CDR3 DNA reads TGTGCCAGCAGCCCGCGGACAGGGGCGAACACTGAAGCTTTCTTT. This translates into CASSPRTGANTEAFF. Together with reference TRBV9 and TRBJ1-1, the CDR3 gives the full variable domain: DSGVTQTPKHLITATGQRVTLRCSPRSGDLSVYWYQQSLDQGLQFLIQYYNGEERAKGNILERFSAQQFPDLHSELNLSSLELGDSALYFCASSPRTGANTEAFFGQGTRLTVV.

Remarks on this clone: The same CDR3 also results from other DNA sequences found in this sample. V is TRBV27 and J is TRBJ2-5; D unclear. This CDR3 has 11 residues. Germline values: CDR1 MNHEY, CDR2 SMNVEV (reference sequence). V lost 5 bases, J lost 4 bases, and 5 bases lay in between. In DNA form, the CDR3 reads TGTGCCAGCAGTCACTTAGAGACCCAGTACTTC. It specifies CASSHLETQYF.

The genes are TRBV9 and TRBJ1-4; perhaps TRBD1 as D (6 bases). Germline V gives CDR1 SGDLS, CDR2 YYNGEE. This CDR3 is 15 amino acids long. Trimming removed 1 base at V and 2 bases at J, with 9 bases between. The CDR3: CASSVRGNTNEKLFF. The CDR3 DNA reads TGTGCCAGCAGCGTAAGGGGGAACACTAATGAAAAACTGTTTTTT.

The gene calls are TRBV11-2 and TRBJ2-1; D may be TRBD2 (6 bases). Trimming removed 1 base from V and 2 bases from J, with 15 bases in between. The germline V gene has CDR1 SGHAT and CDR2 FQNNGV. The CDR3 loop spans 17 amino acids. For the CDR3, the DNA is TGTGCCAGCAGCTTAGTTCCCCCGGGACTTGCCTACAATGAGCAGTTCTTC. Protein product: CASSLVPPGLAYNEQFF.

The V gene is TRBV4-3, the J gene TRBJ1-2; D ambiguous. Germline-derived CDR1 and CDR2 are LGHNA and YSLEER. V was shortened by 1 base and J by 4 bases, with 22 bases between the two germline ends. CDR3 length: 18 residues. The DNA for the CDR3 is TGCGCCAGCAGCCAAGGGAATCCGGGCCCGGAAAGGCCCTATGGCTACACCTTC. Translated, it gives CASSQGNPGPERPYGYTF.

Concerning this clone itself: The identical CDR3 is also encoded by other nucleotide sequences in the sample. CDR3 protein: CASSAGGYGYTF. DNA of the CDR3: TGTGCCAGCAGTGCGGGTGGATATGGCTACACCTTC. J is TRBJ1-2 and V is TRBV27; D is unclear. Germline-derived CDR1 and CDR2 are MNHEY and SMNVEV (reference sequence). This CDR3 contains 12 residues. Deletions cut 5 bases from V and 5 bases from J, with 9 bases between.

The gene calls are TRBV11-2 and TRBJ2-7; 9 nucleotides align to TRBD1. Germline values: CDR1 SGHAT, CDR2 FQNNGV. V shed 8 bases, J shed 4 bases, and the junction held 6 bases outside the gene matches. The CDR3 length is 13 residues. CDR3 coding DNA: TGTGCCAGCGCGGGGACAGGGTGGTACGAGCAGTACTTC. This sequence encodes CASAGTGWYEQYF.

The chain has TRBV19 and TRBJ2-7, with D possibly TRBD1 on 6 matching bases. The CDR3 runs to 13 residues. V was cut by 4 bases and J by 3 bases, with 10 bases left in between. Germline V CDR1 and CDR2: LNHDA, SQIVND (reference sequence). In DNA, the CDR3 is TGTGCCAGTAGTAACAGGGCGGGCTACGAGCAGTACTTC. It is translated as CASSNRAGYEQYF.

CDR3 in amino acids: CASSPGLLITDTQYF. CDR3 DNA sequence: TGTGCCAGCAGCCCCGGACTTCTTATCACAGATACGCAGTATTTT. This rearrangement joins TRBV7-4 to TRBJ2-3; possibly TRBD2 for D (5 bases). The CDR3 has 15 amino acids. Between the trimmed V and J ends, which lost 5 bases and 2 bases, there was a span of 14 bases. CDR1 is SGHVT, CDR2 SQSDAQ, per germline.

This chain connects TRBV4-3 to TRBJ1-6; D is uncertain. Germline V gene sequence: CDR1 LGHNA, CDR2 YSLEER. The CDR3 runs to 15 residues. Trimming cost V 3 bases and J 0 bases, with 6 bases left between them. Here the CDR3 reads CASSQESSYNSPLHF. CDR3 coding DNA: TGCGCCAGCAGCCAGGAAAGCTCCTATAATTCACCCCTCCACTTT.

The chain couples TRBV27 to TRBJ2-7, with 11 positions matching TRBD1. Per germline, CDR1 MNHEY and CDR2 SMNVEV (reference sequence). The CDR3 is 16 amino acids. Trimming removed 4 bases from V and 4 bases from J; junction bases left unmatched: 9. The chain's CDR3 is CASSYTGTGGLYEQYF. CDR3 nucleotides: TGTGCCAGCAGTTATACCGGGACAGGGGGTTTGTACGAGCAGTACTTC.

CDR3 nucleotides: TGTGCCAGCACCGGGACTAGCGGGTTTTCCTACGAGCAGTACTTC. Protein product: CASTGTSGFSYEQYF. The rearrangement uses TRBV6-1 and TRBJ2-7, with 12 bases that match TRBD2. The CDR3 length is 15 residues. Trimming took 7 bases from V and 1 from J; bases not matched to a gene: 5. Germline CDR1 is MNHNS and CDR2 is SASEGT.

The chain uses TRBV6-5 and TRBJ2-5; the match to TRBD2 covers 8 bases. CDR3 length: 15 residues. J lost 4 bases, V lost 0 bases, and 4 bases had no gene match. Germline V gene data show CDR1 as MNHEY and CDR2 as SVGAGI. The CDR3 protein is CASSYSKRGIETQYF. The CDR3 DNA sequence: TGTGCCAGCAGTTACTCGAAGCGGGGGATAGAGACCCAGTACTTC.